This T cell receptor (beta chain) emerged from a study of graft-versus-host responses after intestinal transplantation. V shed 5 bases and J shed 5 bases, with 15 bases lying between them. Germline V CDR1 and CDR2: SGHTA, FQGTGA. The CDR3 consists of 15 residues. This clone appeared a single time. Its specificity is not known. The repertoire was sequenced with immunoSEQ multiplex PCR; TCRdb's copy has only in-frame clones and lacks some. The sample records approximately 99,000 clones, roughly 91% being singletons. The TCR was taken from a human donor who was the organ donor for an intestinal transplant. This chain uses TRBV7-3 with TRBJ2-2; a weak D match, TRBD2 (7 bases). This specimen consisted of unstimulated CD4+ T cells sorted from spleen or lymph node cells, obtained before transplant. The CDR3 sequence: CASSPRGGLTGELFF. CDR3 in DNA: TGTGCCAGCAGCCCAAGGGGGGGACTGACCGGGGAGCTGTTTTTT.